This paragraph reports one T cell receptor beta chain. The data are from a study of identical twins' blood T cells. TCRdb ran MiXCR on the 5' RACE reads and lists one entry per CDR3 protein. The sample lists fewer than 450,000 distinct CDR3 sequences, about 28% occurring once. The CDR3 runs to 21 residues. CDR1 DFQATT and CDR2 SNEGSKA come from the germline V gene (reference sequence). Trimming removed 1 base at V and 3 bases at J, with 28 bases between. The clonotype was recovered from a woman aged 18 to 55 in good health. The sequencing input was PBMCs. The chain joins TRBV20-1 to TRBJ1-6; no clear D. The CDR3 DNA reads TGCAGTGCTAGAGGCAGCCTGCACAGCGTCAGACTCAGCTGCTATAATTCACCCCTCCACTTT. It specifies CSARGSLHSVRLSCYNSPLHF.